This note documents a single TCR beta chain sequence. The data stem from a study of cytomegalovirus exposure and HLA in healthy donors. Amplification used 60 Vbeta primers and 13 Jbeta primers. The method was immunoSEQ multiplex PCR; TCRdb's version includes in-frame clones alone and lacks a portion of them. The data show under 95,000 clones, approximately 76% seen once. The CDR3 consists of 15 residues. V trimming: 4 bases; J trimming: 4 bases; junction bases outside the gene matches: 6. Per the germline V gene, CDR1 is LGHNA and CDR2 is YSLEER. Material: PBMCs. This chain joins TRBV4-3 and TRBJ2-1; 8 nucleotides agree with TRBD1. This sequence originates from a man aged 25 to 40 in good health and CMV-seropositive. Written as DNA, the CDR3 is TGCGCCAGCAGCCCGTCCGACAGGGGATACAATGAGCAGTTCTTC. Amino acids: CASSPSDRGYNEQFF.